These 21 T cell receptor beta chains originate from one sample sequenced in a study of shared clonotypes between healthy human individuals (dated by TCRdb to about 2020). Receptor libraries were prepared by the immunoSEQ multiplex PCR assay. Not all clones reach the TCRdb copy of this immuneACCESS table, which keeps in-frame sequences only. Checked studies attribute under half of the gap to unresolved V genes and leave the rest unexplained. The sample contains a few million clones, approximately 95% of them found a single time. In total, the top ten clones hold 0.1% to 0.15% of the sample. Sample: naive CD4+ T cells sorted from blood. The sample's cell subset or site label, in plain terms: CD45RA+ positively selected. The source is a man younger than 30 in good health.

The chain links TRBV30 to TRBJ2-3, with 9 bases matching TRBD1. The CDR3 is made up of 15 amino acids. Germline lookup yields CDR1 GTSNPN and CDR2 SVGIG (reference sequence). The V segment lost 3 bases and the J segment 1 base; nucleotides outside the gene matches: 5. The CDR3 region is CAWRGQGGGTDTQYF. The CDR3 region has the DNA TGTGCCTGGAGGGGACAGGGCGGGGGCACAGATACGCAGTATTTT.

The genes are TRBV9 and TRBJ2-2; D not resolved. The germline V gene encodes CDR1 SGDLS and CDR2 YYNGEE. The germline V and J ends were trimmed by 0 bases and 5 bases, with 11 bases remaining between them. This CDR3 comprises 15 residues. For the CDR3, the DNA is TGTGCCAGCAGCGTAGCCCACGACGGTACCGGGGAGCTGTTTTTT. Amino acid sequence: CASSVAHDGTGELFF.

The chain recombines TRBV2 with TRBJ2-7, with D hard to call. The CDR3 runs 13 residues. Per germline, CDR1 SNHLY and CDR2 FYNNEI. The germline V and J ends were trimmed by 5 bases and 1 base, with 9 bases remaining between them. DNA for the CDR3: TGTGCCAGCAGTCCGGACGGATCCTACGAGCAGTACTTC. This gives the protein CASSPDGSYEQYF.

The chain combines TRBV6-6 with TRBJ2-1, with TRBD2 as a possible D gene (6 bases). Germline V gene data show CDR1 as MNHNY and CDR2 as SVGAGI (reference sequence). Trimming stripped 7 bases from V and 10 bases from J, with 20 bases between. The CDR3 is 14 residues long. CDR3 region: CASTEAGPRGEQFF. The CDR3 DNA follows: TGTGCCAGCACCGAAGCGGGTCCCCGGGGGGAGCAGTTCTTC.

This clone was detected only a few times. The chain has TRBV30 and TRBJ1-5; D is undetermined. This CDR3 has 13 residues. Germline values: CDR1 GTSNPN, CDR2 SVGIG (reference sequence). V lost 2 bases to trimming and J lost 7 bases, with 12 bases between them. CDR3 DNA: TGTGCCTGGAGTTTGGAGGGAGGGCAGCCCCAGCATTTT. Translation gives CAWSLEGGQPQHF.

This rearrangement joins TRBV5-5 to TRBJ2-7, with D possibly TRBD1 on 5 matching bases. Looked up from germline, CDR1 is SGHKS and CDR2 is YYEKEE (reference sequence). Trimming removed 4 bases at V and 9 bases at J, with 23 bases between. The CDR3 covers 15 residues. The CDR3 sequence is CASSPAGNSLYGQYF. The CDR3 DNA is TGTGCCAGCAGCCCGGCAGGGAACAGCCTCTATGGGCAGTACTTC.

The genes are TRBV19 and TRBJ2-7; 7 nucleotides agree with TRBD2. This CDR3 is 14 amino acids long. The germline CDR1 and CDR2 sequences are LNHDA and SQIVND (reference sequence). V shed 6 bases, J shed 2 bases, and the junction held 7 bases outside the gene matches. CDR3 residues: CASSDPGLPYEQYF. The CDR3, as DNA: TGTGCCAGTAGCGATCCGGGACTACCCTACGAGCAGTACTTC.

The chain has TRBV2 and TRBJ1-6; 8 nucleotides line up with TRBD1. Unmatched junction bases numbered 7, after V lost 8 bases and J lost 10 bases. CDR3 length: 13 amino acids. Germline lookup yields CDR1 SNHLY and CDR2 FYNNEI. In DNA form, the CDR3 reads TGTGCCAGCTTCGGACAGGGTACGTCACCCCTCCACTTT. The encoded protein is CASFGQGTSPLHF.

The chain employs TRBV10-3 and TRBJ2-2; D unclear. The germline V and J ends were trimmed by 4 bases and 0 bases, with 9 bases remaining between them. The CDR3 has 15 amino acids. Germline V lookup: CDR1 ENHRY, CDR2 SYGVKD. CDR3 amino acids: CAISGKGPNTGELFF. CDR3 nucleotides: TGTGCCATCAGTGGGAAGGGCCCGAACACCGGGGAGCTGTTTTTT.

The chain carries TRBV10-2 and TRBJ2-5, with a weak D call TRBD2 (6 bases). The CDR3 covers 13 residues. Germline lookup yields CDR1 WSHSY and CDR2 SAAADI. V gave up 4 bases and J gave up 5 bases, with 11 bases separating them. The CDR3 DNA reads TGCGCCAGCAGTGGGGTAGGGAGGGAGACCCAGTACTTC. As protein: CASSGVGRETQYF.

The chain links TRBV30 to TRBJ1-3; a weak D match, TRBD1 (6 bases). Trimming left V 4 bases short and J 2 bases short, with 12 bases between. Germline V CDR1 and CDR2: GTSNPN, SVGIG (reference sequence). The CDR3 sequence is 14 residues long. CDR3 residues: CAWKGQGTGNTIYF. The CDR3 region has the DNA TGTGCCTGGAAAGGGCAGGGGACTGGAAACACCATATATTTT.

V gene TRBV7-2 combines with J gene TRBJ2-5; 11 bases agree with TRBD1. The CDR3 is 15 residues long. V dropped 5 bases and J dropped 6; count of bases not matched to a gene: 8. The germline gives CDR1 SGHTA, CDR2 FQGNSA. The CDR3 loop is CASSLRTGGLKTQYF. In DNA, the CDR3 is TGTGCCAGCAGCCTAAGGACAGGGGGCTTGAAGACCCAGTACTTC. Based on the CDR3 plus reference TRBV7-2 and TRBJ2-5, the full variable domain is GAGVSQSPSNKVTEKGKDVELRCDPISGHTALYWYRQSLGQGLEFLIYFQGNSAPDKSGLPSDRFSAERTGGSVSTLTIQRTQQEDSAVYLCASSLRTGGLKTQYFGPGTRLLVL.

The chain recombines TRBV25-1 with TRBJ2-7, with 8 positions matching TRBD2. CDR3 length: 13 residues. V lost 7 bases and J lost 4; bases outside the gene matches: 6. Germline V lookup: CDR1 MGHDK, CDR2 SYGVNS. Here the CDR3 reads CASTRAGVYEQYF. The CDR3 region has the DNA TGTGCCAGCACTAGAGCGGGGGTTTACGAGCAGTACTTC.

The V gene is TRBV28, the J gene TRBJ2-5; TRBD1 aligns across 10 bases. V gave up 5 bases and J gave up 3 bases; unmatched junction bases: 6. CDR1 MDHEN and CDR2 SYDVKM come from the germline V gene. CDR3 length: 15 residues. The CDR3 DNA follows: TGTGCCAGCAGTCCGGAGACAGGGGGCGAAGAGACCCAGTACTTC. Amino acids: CASSPETGGEETQYF.

This chain links TRBV7-9 with TRBJ2-3; D perhaps matches TRBD2 (5 bases). Germline lookup yields CDR1 SEHNR and CDR2 FQNEAQ (reference sequence). The CDR3 is made up of 15 amino acids. The germline V and J ends were trimmed by 7 bases and 0 bases, with 14 bases remaining between them. CDR3 coding DNA: TGTGCCAGCACCAGTGAGGGCCCTAGCACAGATACGCAGTATTTT. Its translation is CASTSEGPSTDTQYF.

Of note for this clone: Distinct nucleotide sequences in the sample also encode this CDR3. The chain is built from TRBV5-1 and TRBJ2-1, with 9 nucleotides matching TRBD1. The CDR3 is made up of 15 amino acids. Germline CDR1 SGHRS, CDR2 YFSETQ. J lost 2 bases, V lost 3 bases, and 3 bases had no gene match. The DNA for the CDR3 is TGCGCCAGCAGCTCGGGACAGGGCACCTACAATGAGCAGTTCTTC. Its protein is CASSSGQGTYNEQFF.

The chain uses TRBV19 and TRBJ2-3; D is undetermined. The CDR3 has 16 residues. V was pared by 3 bases and J by 4 bases, with 17 bases between. Germline V CDR1 and CDR2: LNHDA, SQIVND (reference sequence). For the CDR3, the DNA is TGTGCCAGTAGTATGGACCTCCCCGATTGGGCAGATACGCAGTATTTT. This codes for CASSMDLPDWADTQYF.

The chain uses TRBV7-2 and TRBJ2-4, with 11 bases fitting TRBD2. The CDR3 runs 18 residues. With V trimmed by 2 bases and J by 8 bases, 14 bases remained unmatched. Germline CDR1 SGHTA, CDR2 FQGNSA. The chain's CDR3 is CASSLSRTLAGEPHIQYF. The DNA for the CDR3 is TGTGCCAGCAGCTTATCAAGAACACTAGCGGGGGAGCCCCACATTCAGTACTTC.

The table lists this clone with a count of one. The rearrangement links TRBV4-2 to TRBJ2-7; 12 bases line up with TRBD2. The germline CDR1 and CDR2 sequences are LGHNA and YNFKEQ. The CDR3 has 16 residues. V lost 1 base to trimming and J lost 4 bases; unmatched junction nucleotides: 5. This chain's CDR3 is CASSQATSGGLYEQYF. CDR3 DNA sequence: TGTGCCAGCAGCCAAGCGACTAGCGGGGGTTTATACGAGCAGTACTTC.

Details on this clone: Other DNA sequences within the sample encode an identical CDR3. The chain recombines TRBV18 with TRBJ2-7, with TRBD2 matching over 7 bases. The CDR3 spans 14 residues. CDR1 is KGHSH, CDR2 LQKENI, per germline. Losses at the gene ends were 0 bases for V and 3 bases for J; bases not matched to a gene: 2. DNA for the CDR3: TGTGCCAGCTCACCACCGGGAGGGAGCTACGAGCAGTACTTC. This encodes CASSPPGGSYEQYF.

The chain joins TRBV6-4 to TRBJ1-2; D might be TRBD1 (5 bases). From germline, CDR1 is MRHNA and CDR2 SNTAGT. This CDR3 has 15 amino acids. V was pared by 3 bases and J by 2 bases, with 13 bases between. CDR3 DNA: TGTGCCAGCAGTGAGTCCCCAGGGAGGAACTATGGCTACACCTTC. This gives the protein CASSESPGRNYGYTF.